The T cell receptor beta chain under discussion was sequenced for a study of regulatory T cells in long-lasting Graves disease. Time point denoted: persistent/refractory GD, antithyroid drugs over 5 years with positive TRAb. After RNA was extracted from PBMCs, the TCR library was made from it. CDR1 and CDR2 (germline): SGHAT, FQNNGV. CDR3 length: 17 amino acids. Trimming removed 4 bases from V and 3 bases from J; junction bases left unmatched: 12. In building TCR beta libraries, iRepertoire HTBI primers were used together with Arm-PCR of CDR3 regions. TCRdb reprocessed the multiplex PCR reads with MiXCR, giving one entry per CDR3 protein. The profile shows 600,000 to 850,000 distinct CDR3 sequences, about 30% of them singletons. This clonotype has at least ten counts. Its antigen is still unknown. Notes on the study in general: The analysis examined peripheral blood only and excluded thyroid tissue. Patients with persistent disease showed a bias toward TRBV28, TRBJ1-2 and TRBJ2-5. Persistent-disease Graves' patients showed less TCR diversity than new cases.

The input for sequencing was peripheral blood mononuclear cells (PBMCs), taken when the disease was refractory, from a patient treated with antithyroid drugs. This sequence joins TRBV11-2 and TRBJ2-5; 9 nucleotides match TRBD1. This sequence was found in a female donor with Graves disease. CDR3 DNA sequence: TGTGCCAGCAGCTCCCTAGGGTGGGACAGGGATAAAGAGACCCAGTACTTC. Its protein is CASSSLGWDRDKETQYF.